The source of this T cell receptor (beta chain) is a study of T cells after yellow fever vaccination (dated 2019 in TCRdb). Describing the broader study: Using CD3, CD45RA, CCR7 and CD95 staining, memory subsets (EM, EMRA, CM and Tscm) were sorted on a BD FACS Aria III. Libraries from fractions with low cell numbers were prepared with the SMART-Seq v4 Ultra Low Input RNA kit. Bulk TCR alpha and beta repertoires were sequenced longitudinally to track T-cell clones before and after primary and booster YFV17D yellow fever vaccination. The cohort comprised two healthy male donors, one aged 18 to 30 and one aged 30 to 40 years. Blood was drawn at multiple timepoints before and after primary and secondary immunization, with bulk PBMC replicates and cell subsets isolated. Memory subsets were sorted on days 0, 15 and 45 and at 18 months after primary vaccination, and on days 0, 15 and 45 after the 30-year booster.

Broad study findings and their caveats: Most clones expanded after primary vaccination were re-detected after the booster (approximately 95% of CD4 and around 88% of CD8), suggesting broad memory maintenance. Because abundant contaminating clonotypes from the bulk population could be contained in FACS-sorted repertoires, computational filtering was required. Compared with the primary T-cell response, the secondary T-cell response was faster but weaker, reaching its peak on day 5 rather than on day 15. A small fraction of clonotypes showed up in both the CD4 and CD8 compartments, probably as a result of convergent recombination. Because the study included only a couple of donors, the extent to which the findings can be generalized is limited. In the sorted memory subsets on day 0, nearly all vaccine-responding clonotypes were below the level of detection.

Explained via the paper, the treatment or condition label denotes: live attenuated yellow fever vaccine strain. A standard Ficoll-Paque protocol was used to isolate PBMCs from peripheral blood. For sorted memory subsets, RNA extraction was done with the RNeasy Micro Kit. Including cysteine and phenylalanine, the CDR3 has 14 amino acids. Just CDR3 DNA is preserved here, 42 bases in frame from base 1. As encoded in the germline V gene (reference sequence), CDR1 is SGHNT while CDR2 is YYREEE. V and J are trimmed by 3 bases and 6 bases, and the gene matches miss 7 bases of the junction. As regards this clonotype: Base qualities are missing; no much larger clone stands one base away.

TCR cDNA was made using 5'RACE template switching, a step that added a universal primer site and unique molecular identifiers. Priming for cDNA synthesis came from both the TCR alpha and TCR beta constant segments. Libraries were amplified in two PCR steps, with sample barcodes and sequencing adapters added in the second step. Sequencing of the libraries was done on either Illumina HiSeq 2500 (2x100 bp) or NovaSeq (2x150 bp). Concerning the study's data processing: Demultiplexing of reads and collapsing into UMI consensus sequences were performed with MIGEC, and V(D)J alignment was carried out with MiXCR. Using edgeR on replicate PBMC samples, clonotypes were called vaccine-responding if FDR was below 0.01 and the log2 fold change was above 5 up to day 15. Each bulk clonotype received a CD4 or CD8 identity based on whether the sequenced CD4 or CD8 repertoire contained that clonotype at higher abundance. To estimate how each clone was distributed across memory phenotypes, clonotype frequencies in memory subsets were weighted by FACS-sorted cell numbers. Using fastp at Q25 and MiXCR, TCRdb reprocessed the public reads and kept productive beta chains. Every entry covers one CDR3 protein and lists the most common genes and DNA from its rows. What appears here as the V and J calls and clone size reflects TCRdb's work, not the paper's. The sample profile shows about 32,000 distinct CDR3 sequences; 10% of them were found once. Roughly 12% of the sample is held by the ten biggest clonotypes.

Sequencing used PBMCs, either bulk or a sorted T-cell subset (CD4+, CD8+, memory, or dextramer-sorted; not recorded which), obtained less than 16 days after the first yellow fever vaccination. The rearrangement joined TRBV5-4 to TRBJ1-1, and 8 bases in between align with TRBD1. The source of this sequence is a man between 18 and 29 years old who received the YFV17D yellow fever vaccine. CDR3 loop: CASSWTDRGAEAFF. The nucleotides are TGTGCCAGCAGCTGGACAGACAGGGGCGCTGAAGCTTTCTTT.